A single sample is the source of the 25 T cell receptor beta chains below, sequenced in a study of control samples from healthy donors and cancer patients. Repertoires were generated with immunoSEQ multiplex PCR, while TCRdb's copy carries only in-frame clones and drops some. Here the sample spans tens of thousands of clones, approximately 89% being singletons. The sequenced material came from PBMCs. These receptors came from a woman aged 40 to 50 with head and neck cancer.

This rearrangement joins TRBV9 to TRBJ2-3, with D uncertain. The CDR3 is 15 amino acids. Germline V CDR1 and CDR2: SGDLS, YYNGEE. V lost 0 bases to trimming and J lost 0 bases, with 8 bases between them. The CDR3 here is CASSVGTTSTDTQYF. Here the CDR3 DNA reads TGTGCCAGCAGCGTAGGAACAACTAGCACAGATACGCAGTATTTT.

The rearrangement joins TRBV5-1 to TRBJ1-1; 8 bases align to TRBD1. This CDR3 region has 15 residues. V shed 5 bases, J shed 3 bases, and the junction held 9 bases outside the gene matches. The germline CDR1 and CDR2 sequences are SGHRS and YFSETQ. DNA of the CDR3: TGCGCCAGCAGAAGGGGACAGGAGAGACACACTGAAGCTTTCTTT. Its protein product is CASRRGQERHTEAFF.

The gene calls are TRBV7-2 and TRBJ1-5; D is perhaps TRBD1 (6 bases). CDR1 is SGHTA and CDR2 is FQGNSA in the germline V gene. The V end lost 5 bases, the J end lost 2 bases, and 16 bases lay between the germline ends. The CDR3 covers 16 residues. The CDR3 spells CASSPEGVWGNQPQHF. In nucleotides, the CDR3 is TGTGCCAGCAGCCCTGAGGGGGTATGGGGCAATCAGCCCCAGCATTTT.

The genes are TRBV6-5 and TRBJ1-3; 7 nucleotides match TRBD1. Germline CDR1 is MNHEY and CDR2 is SVGAGI. The CDR3 is 15 amino acids. Germline trimming cut 3 bases from V and 2 bases from J; bases unmatched to any gene: 4. The CDR3 DNA is TGTGCCAGCAGTTATTCCACAGGGGCTGGAAACACCATATATTTT. Its translation: CASSYSTGAGNTIYF.

The gene calls are TRBV4-1 and TRBJ1-5, with 8 bases lining up with TRBD1. The germline gives CDR1 MGHRA, CDR2 YSYEKL. The CDR3 is made up of 15 amino acids. J was trimmed by 3 bases and V by 2 bases; bases with no gene match: 3. The CDR3 region has the DNA TGCGCCAGCAGCCAACTGACAGGGGTCAATCAGCCCCAGCATTTT. This sequence encodes CASSQLTGVNQPQHF.

This chain links TRBV19 with TRBJ2-7; D not certain. The CDR3 consists of 13 residues. Germline values: CDR1 LNHDA, CDR2 SQIVND (reference sequence). V was shortened by 5 bases and J by 0 bases, with 8 bases between the two germline ends. CDR3 nucleotides: TGTGCCAGTAGTGCCAGCCTCTCCTACGAGCAGTACTTC. Amino acids: CASSASLSYEQYF.

The chain joins TRBV10-1 to TRBJ2-2; perhaps TRBD1 as D (6 bases). V dropped 11 bases and J dropped 2 bases, with 12 bases sitting between them. Germline-derived CDR1 and CDR2 are WNHNN and SYGVQD (reference sequence). CDR3 length: 13 amino acids. The CDR3 DNA reads TGCGCCTGCCAGGACAGAAACACCGGGGAGCTGTTTTTT. Its translation: CACQDRNTGELFF.

This clone was recorded only once. V usage is TRBV9 and J usage is TRBJ2-5; the match to TRBD2 covers 13 bases. Germline-derived CDR1 and CDR2 are SGDLS and YYNGEE. CDR3 size: 18 residues. V was clipped by 4 bases and J by 0 bases; unmatched bases: 9. As DNA, the CDR3 is TGTGCCAGCAGCATAGGACTAGCGGGGGCCGTCTACCAAGAGACCCAGTACTTC. Amino acid sequence: CASSIGLAGAVYQETQYF.

The rearrangement links TRBV5-4 to TRBJ1-1; D is possibly TRBD1 (5 bases). The CDR3 covers 15 residues. Trimming shortened V by 2 bases and J by 1 base, and 12 bases separated the two germline ends. CDR1 SGHNT and CDR2 YYREEE come from the germline V gene (reference sequence). The CDR3 sequence is CASSLRGRRNTEAFF. CDR3 nucleotide sequence: TGTGCCAGCAGCTTAAGGGGACGGAGGAACACTGAAGCTTTCTTT.

This chain links TRBV2 with TRBJ2-7, with TRBD1 matching over 7 bases. Germline V lookup: CDR1 SNHLY, CDR2 FYNNEI. With 7 bases clipped from V and 2 bases from J, the junction kept 8 bases outside the gene matches. The CDR3 spans 14 residues. The CDR3 region is CASTIQGPAYEQYF. Here the CDR3 DNA reads TGTGCCAGCACCATACAGGGGCCAGCCTACGAGCAGTACTTC. The full variable domain, completed using reference TRBV2 and TRBJ2-7, is EPEVTQTPSHQVTQMGQEVILRCVPISNHLYFYWYRQILGQKVEFLVSFYNNEISEKSEIFDDQFSVERPDGSNFTLKIRSTKLEDSAMYFCASTIQGPAYEQYFGPGTRLTVT.

The chain links TRBV27 to TRBJ1-1; D remains unclear. There are 15 residues in the CDR3. Deletions cut 4 bases from V and 1 base from J, with 13 bases between. Per the germline V gene, CDR1 is MNHEY and CDR2 is SMNVEV (reference sequence). Here the CDR3 DNA reads TGTGCCAGCAGTTCCCCAAATGCGAGGAACACTGAAGCTTTCTTT. Translated, it gives CASSSPNARNTEAFF.

The V and J genes are TRBV29-1 and TRBJ1-2, with TRBD1 as a possible D gene (6 bases). The germline V and J ends were trimmed by 4 bases and 2 bases, with 8 bases remaining between them. CDR1 is SQVTM and CDR2 is ANQGSEA in the germline V gene. This CDR3 comprises 12 residues. CDR3 coding DNA: TGCAGCGTTGTTAGGGGGAACTATGGCTACACCTTC. This sequence encodes CSVVRGNYGYTF.

This rearrangement joins TRBV24-1 to TRBJ2-1; 10 bases agree with TRBD2. Germline V gene sequence: CDR1 KGHDR, CDR2 SFDVKD. The CDR3 is 16 amino acids. V shed 1 base, J shed 6 bases, and the junction held 5 bases outside the gene matches. The CDR3: CATSDFKREGRNEQFF. As DNA, the CDR3 is TGTGCCACCAGTGATTTCAAGCGGGAGGGGCGCAATGAGCAGTTCTTC.

The chain uses TRBV27 and TRBJ1-2; no clear D gene. V was clipped by 3 bases and J by 2 bases, with 7 bases between them. The CDR3 contains 13 residues. CDR1 and CDR2 from the germline V gene are MNHEY and SMNVEV (reference sequence). CDR3: CASSFTANYGYTF. The CDR3 coding sequence is TGTGCCAGCAGTTTTACAGCGAACTATGGCTACACCTTC.

The rearrangement joins TRBV10-3 to TRBJ1-1; D gene ambiguous. Trimming pared 10 bases from V and 1 base from J, leaving 13 bases between. Germline CDR1 ENHRY, CDR2 SYGVKD. The CDR3 extends over 13 amino acids. The CDR3 DNA reads TGTGCCACCCTATGGCAGGAGAACACTGAAGCTTTCTTT. It is translated as CATLWQENTEAFF.

This clone was observed a handful of times. The chain employs TRBV5-1 and TRBJ1-6; D gene ambiguous. CDR1 and CDR2 from the germline V gene are SGHRS and YFSETQ. The CDR3 extends over 13 amino acids. V was cut by 2 bases and J by 6 bases, with 6 bases left in between. The CDR3 loop reads CASSLSVNSPLHF. The CDR3 nucleotides read TGCGCCAGCAGCTTATCGGTTAATTCACCCCTCCACTTT.

Notes on this clone: Mismatch with germline at one junction end may stem from a read error. The chain combines TRBV28 with TRBJ2-4; 7 bases fit TRBD2. The CDR3 has 12 amino acids. CDR1 is MDHEN, CDR2 SYDVKM, per germline. This chain's CDR3 is CASTHSMGLQNF. The CDR3, as DNA: TGTGCCAGCACTCACTCAATGGGACTACAGAACTTC.

This rearrangement joins TRBV5-1 to TRBJ1-1, with 8 positions matching TRBD1. With V trimmed by 0 bases and J by 4 bases, 8 bases remained unmatched. Germline lookup yields CDR1 SGHRS and CDR2 YFSETQ. This CDR3 comprises 16 residues. CDR3 coding DNA: TGCGCCAGCAGCTTGGGGGACAGGCCCACTCTCACTGAAGCTTTCTTT. Translated: CASSLGDRPTLTEAFF.

The chain links TRBV10-3 to TRBJ2-1, with 8 nucleotides matching TRBD2. CDR1 and CDR2 from the germline V gene are ENHRY and SYGVKD. J was trimmed by 5 bases and V by 10 bases; bases with no gene match: 7. CDR3 length: 13 residues. The DNA of the CDR3 is TGTGCCACCAATTTGCGGGGGGACAATGAGCAGTTCTTC. The encoded protein is CATNLRGDNEQFF.

This chain uses TRBV9 with TRBJ1-5, with 7 bases fitting TRBD1. From germline, CDR1 is SGDLS and CDR2 YYNGEE. Trimming took 3 bases from V and 4 from J; bases not matched to a gene: 4. The length of the CDR3 is 14 residues. The CDR3 DNA reads as TGTGCCAGCAGCGATAAGGGACAGAATCAGCCCCAGCATTTT. Protein product: CASSDKGQNQPQHF.

The gene calls are TRBV29-1 and TRBJ2-7, with D possibly being TRBD1 (6 bases). Germline CDR1 and CDR2: SQVTM and ANQGSEA. V lost 2 bases and J lost 4, with 6 bases in between. The CDR3 consists of 11 residues. The CDR3 reads CSVEQGYEQYF. As DNA, the CDR3 is TGCAGCGTTGAACAGGGGTACGAGCAGTACTTC.

The V gene is TRBV19, the J gene TRBJ2-1; 7 bases fit TRBD2. CDR3 size: 16 residues. Germline V lookup: CDR1 LNHDA, CDR2 SQIVND (reference sequence). V lost 7 bases and J lost 4; bases outside the gene matches: 13. The CDR3 DNA reads TGTGCCAGTATCGGGGATGGCGGGGGTTTTTACAATGAGCAGTTCTTC. It is translated as CASIGDGGGFYNEQFF. The whole variable domain, remainder taken from reference TRBV19 and TRBJ2-1, is DGGITQSPKYLFRKEGQNVTLSCEQNLNHDAMYWYRQDPGQGLRLIYYSQIVNDFQKGDIAEGYSVSREKKESFPLTVTSAQKNPTAFYLCASIGDGGGFYNEQFFGPGTRLTVL.

In its sample, this clone was seen once. The rearrangement uses TRBV14 and TRBJ1-1, with D perhaps matching TRBD1 (6 bases). From germline, CDR1 is SGHDN and CDR2 FVKESK. This CDR3 contains 14 residues. V lost 3 bases, J lost 1 base, and 9 bases lay in between. The CDR3 loop reads CASSHQGPNTEAFF. Here the CDR3 DNA reads TGTGCCAGCAGCCATCAGGGGCCGAACACTGAAGCTTTCTTT.

The V call is TRBV5-4, the J call TRBJ2-3, with 10 bases lining up with TRBD2. The junction had 7 bases not matched to a gene; V was cut back by 4 bases and J by 2 bases. The CDR3 loop spans 16 amino acids. CDR1 and CDR2 (germline): SGHNT, YYREEE (reference sequence). CDR3 residues: CASSLGTSVFTDTQYF. The CDR3 coding sequence is TGTGCCAGCAGCCTAGGGACTAGCGTCTTCACAGATACGCAGTATTTT.

The chain recombines TRBV5-1 with TRBJ1-6, with TRBD1 matching over 11 bases. The CDR3 spans 16 residues. The junction had 4 bases not matched to a gene; V was cut back by 0 bases and J by 8 bases. Germline V lookup: CDR1 SGHRS, CDR2 YFSETQ. The CDR3 coding sequence is TGCGCCAGCAGCTTGGGGGACAGGGGGGAGCATTCACCCCTCCACTTT. Protein product: CASSLGDRGEHSPLHF.